This record covers a single T cell receptor (beta chain). Its antigen remains unknown. The data stem from a study of regulatory T cells in long-lasting Graves disease. Study-level findings and limits: Samples came from peripheral blood alone, without thyroid tissue.

V was clipped by 5 bases and J by 5 bases; unmatched bases: 5. From germline, CDR1 is SGHNT and CDR2 YENEEA. CDR3 length: 14 amino acids. Assembly of TCR beta libraries relied on iRepertoire HTBI primers together with Arm-PCR of CDR3 regions. Study processing details: Across all samples, 62 TRBV segments and 14 TRBJ segments were identified. TCRdb itself ran the multiplex PCR reads through MiXCR, one entry per CDR3 protein. In this record, the V and J calls reflect TCRdb's handling and not the investigators' own analysis. In the table there are under 300,000 distinct CDR3 sequences, approximately 18% of which are singletons. Time point given: newly diagnosed GD, antithyroid drugs for less than 3 months. Generation of the TCR library employed RNA extracted from PBMCs. The sample was also reused in another study, on T cells in Graves' hyperthyroidism and ophthalmopathy. That study adds: Patients with uncontrolled infections, other autoimmune diseases, pregnancy or lactation were excluded.

The source material was peripheral blood mononuclear cells (PBMCs), sampled at new diagnosis, from a patient treated with antithyroid drugs. The chain uses TRBV11-3 and TRBJ1-1; 10 nucleotides line up with TRBD1. The receptor was derived from a woman aged 25-40 years with Graves disease. The CDR3 DNA reads as TGTGCCAGCAGCGGACAGGGGGTATGGACTGAAGCTTTCTTT. It translates to CASSGQGVWTEAFF.